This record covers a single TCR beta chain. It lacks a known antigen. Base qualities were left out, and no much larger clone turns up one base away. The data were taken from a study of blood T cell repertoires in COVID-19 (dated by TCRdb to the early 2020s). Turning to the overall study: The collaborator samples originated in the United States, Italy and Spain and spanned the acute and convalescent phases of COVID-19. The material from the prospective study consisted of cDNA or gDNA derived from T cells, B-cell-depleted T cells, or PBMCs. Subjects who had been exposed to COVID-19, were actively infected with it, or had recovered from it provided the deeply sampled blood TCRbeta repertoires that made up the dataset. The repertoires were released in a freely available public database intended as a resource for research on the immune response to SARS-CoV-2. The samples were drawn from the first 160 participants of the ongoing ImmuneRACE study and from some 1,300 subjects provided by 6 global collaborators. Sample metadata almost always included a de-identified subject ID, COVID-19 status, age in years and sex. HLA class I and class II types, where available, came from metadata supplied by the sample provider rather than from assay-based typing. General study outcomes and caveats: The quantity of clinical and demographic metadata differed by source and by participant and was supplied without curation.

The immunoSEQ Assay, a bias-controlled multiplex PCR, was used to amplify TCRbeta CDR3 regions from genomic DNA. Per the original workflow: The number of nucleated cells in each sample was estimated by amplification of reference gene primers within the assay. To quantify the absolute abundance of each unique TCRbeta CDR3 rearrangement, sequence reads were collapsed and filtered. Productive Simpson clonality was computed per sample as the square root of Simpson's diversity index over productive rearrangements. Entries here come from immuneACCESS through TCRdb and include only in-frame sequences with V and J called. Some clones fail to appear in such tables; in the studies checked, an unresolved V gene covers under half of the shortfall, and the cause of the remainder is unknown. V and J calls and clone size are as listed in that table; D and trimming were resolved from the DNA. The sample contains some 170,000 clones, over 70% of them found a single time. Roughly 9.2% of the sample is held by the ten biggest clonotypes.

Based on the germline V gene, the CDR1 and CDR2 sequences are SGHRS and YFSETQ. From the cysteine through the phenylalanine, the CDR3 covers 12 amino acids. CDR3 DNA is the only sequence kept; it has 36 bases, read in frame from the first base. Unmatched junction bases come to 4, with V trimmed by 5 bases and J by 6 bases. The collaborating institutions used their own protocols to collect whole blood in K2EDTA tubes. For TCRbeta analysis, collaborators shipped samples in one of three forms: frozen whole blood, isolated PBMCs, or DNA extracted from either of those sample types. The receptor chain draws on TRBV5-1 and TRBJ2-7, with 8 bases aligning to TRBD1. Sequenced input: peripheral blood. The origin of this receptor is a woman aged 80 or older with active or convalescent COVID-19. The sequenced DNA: TGCGCCAGCAGGGTCACAGGGGGCGAGCAGTACTTC. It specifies CASRVTGGEQYF.